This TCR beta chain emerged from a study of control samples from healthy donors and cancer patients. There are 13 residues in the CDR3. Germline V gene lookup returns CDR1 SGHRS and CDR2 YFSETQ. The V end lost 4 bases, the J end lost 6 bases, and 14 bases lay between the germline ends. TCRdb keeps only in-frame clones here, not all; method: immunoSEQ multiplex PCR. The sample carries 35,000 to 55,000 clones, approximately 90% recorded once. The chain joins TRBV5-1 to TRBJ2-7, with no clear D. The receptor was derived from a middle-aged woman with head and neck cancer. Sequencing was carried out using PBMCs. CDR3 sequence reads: CASSTTTKGEQYF. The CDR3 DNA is TGCGCCAGCAGCACTACGACCAAGGGCGAGCAGTACTTC. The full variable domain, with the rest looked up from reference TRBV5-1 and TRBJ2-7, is KAGVTQTPRYLIKTRGQQVTLSCSPISGHRSVSWYQQTPGQGLQFLFEYFSETQRNKGNFPGRFSGRQFSNSRSEMNVSTLELGDSALYLCASSTTTKGEQYFGPGTRLTVT.